These T cell receptor beta chains were read from a single sample in a study of T cells after yellow fever vaccination. TCRdb re-analysed the 5' RACE reads in MiXCR, keeping a single row per CDR3 protein. This sample has around 350,000 distinct CDR3 sequences; 11% occur once, and the top ten carry 18%. The sample was PBMCs, taken on the day of the first yellow fever vaccination. Receptor source: a man aged 18 to 30 who received the YFV17D yellow fever vaccine. Each CDR3 is given with its conserved first and last residue. D genes are given only for firm matches. Rows give clone size only sometimes, using once, few, many, or a class for an expanded clone.

d_call,clone_size,v_call,j_call,cdr3_aa,cdr3_nt
.,few,TRBV23-1,TRBJ1-5,CASSQGPSGIQPQHF,TGCGCCAGCAGTCAAGGCCCATCAGGGATTCAGCCCCAGCATTTT
.,.,TRBV3-1,TRBJ2-5,CASSQLSLKETQYF,TGTGCCAGCAGCCAACTGAGCCTGAAAGAGACCCAGTACTTC
.,few,TRBV24-1,TRBJ1-1,CATSMLCPRFPDKTNTEAFF,TGTGCCACCAGTATGCTATGTCCCCGCTTTCCCGACAAGACGAACACTGAAGCTTTCTTT
.,many,TRBV6-2/TRBV6-3,TRBJ2-5,CASSPDEKETQYF,TGTGCCAGCAGTCCGGACGAAAAAGAGACCCAGTACTTC
.,.,TRBV27,TRBJ2-1,CASRNRGGGSSYNEQFF,TGTGCCAGCAGAAACCGAGGGGGGGGGAGCTCCTACAATGAGCAGTTCTTC
TRBD2,many,TRBV24-1,TRBJ2-3,CATSDPGGAGDTQYF,TGTGCCACCAGTGACCCCGGGGGGGCAGGAGATACGCAGTATTTT
.,few,TRBV27,TRBJ2-5,CASSTTQDEGETQYF,TGTGCCAGCAGTACCACCCAAGATGAGGGAGAGACCCAGTACTTC
TRBD2,.,TRBV30,TRBJ2-3,CAWSYGLATDTQYF,TGTGCCTGGAGCTACGGACTAGCCACAGATACGCAGTATTTT
TRBD1,few,TRBV25-1,TRBJ1-6,CASAQTGTGLSYNSPLHF,TGTGCCAGCGCCCAAACCGGGACAGGCTTGTCCTATAATTCACCCCTCCACTTT
TRBD2,.,TRBV20-1,TRBJ2-3,CSATLAGGHTDTQYF,TGCAGTGCTACACTAGCGGGGGGTCACACAGATACGCAGTATTTT
.,few,TRBV7-3,TRBJ2-2,CASSLKADPTGELFF,TGTGCCAGCAGCTTAAAAGCGGATCCCACCGGGGAGCTGTTTTTT
TRBD1,few,TRBV7-8,TRBJ2-1,CASSTGQGYEQFF,TGTGCCAGCAGCACCGGACAGGGCTATGAGCAGTTCTTC
.,.,TRBV12-3/TRBV12-4,TRBJ2-5,CASRLTSVWQETQYF,TGTGCCAGCAGGCTCACTAGTGTTTGGCAAGAGACCCAGTACTTC
TRBD1,.,TRBV13,TRBJ1-1,CASSRRTGGLNTEAFF,TGTGCCAGCAGCCGGAGGACAGGGGGATTGAACACTGAAGCTTTCTTT
.,many,TRBV11-2,TRBJ1-1,CASSLPGRVQAFF,TGTGCCAGCAGCCTTCCAGGGAGAGTCCAAGCTTTCTTT
TRBD1,.,TRBV5-1,TRBJ2-3,CASSLLTGVGTDTQYF,TGCGCCAGCAGCTTATTAACAGGGGTCGGCACAGATACGCAGTATTTT
TRBD2,.,TRBV12-3/TRBV12-4,TRBJ2-7,CASSFGSGGYEQYF,TGTGCCAGCAGTTTCGGGAGCGGGGGTTACGAGCAGTACTTC
.,.,TRBV10-3,TRBJ1-4,CAISSVDRSNSANEKLFF,TGTGCCATCAGTTCCGTTGACCGGTCCAACTCCGCTAATGAAAAACTGTTTTTT
.,few,TRBV7-3,TRBJ2-3,CASNKGLADTQYF,TGTGCCAGCAACAAGGGGCTAGCGGATACGCAGTATTTT
.,.,TRBV7-8,TRBJ2-3,CASSLDTTDYNTDTQYF,TGTGCCAGCAGCTTAGATACGACTGACTATAACACAGATACGCAGTATTTT
.,few,TRBV7-9,TRBJ1-2,CASSLSRGGRSSYTF,TGTGCCAGCAGCTTGTCTAGGGGGGGCAGATCATCCTACACCTTC
TRBD2,.,TRBV5-4,TRBJ2-5,CASSSSGASLETQYF,TGTGCCAGCAGCTCTAGCGGGGCATCGCTCGAGACCCAGTACTTC
.,few,TRBV12-5,TRBJ2-2,CASGLWVTGELFF,TGTGCTAGTGGTTTGTGGGTTACCGGGGAGCTGTTTTTT
.,few,TRBV7-3,TRBJ2-1,CASSLTRRSSYNEQFF,TGTGCCAGCAGCTTAACCAGACGCAGCTCCTACAATGAGCAGTTCTTC
.,few,TRBV7-3,TRBJ1-6,CASSLNWLSPLHF,TGTGCCAGCAGCTTAAACTGGCTTTCACCCCTCCACTTT
.,.,TRBV7-8,TRBJ2-1,CASSLDRNPKEQFF,TGTGCCAGCAGCTTAGACAGAAACCCGAAAGAGCAGTTCTTC